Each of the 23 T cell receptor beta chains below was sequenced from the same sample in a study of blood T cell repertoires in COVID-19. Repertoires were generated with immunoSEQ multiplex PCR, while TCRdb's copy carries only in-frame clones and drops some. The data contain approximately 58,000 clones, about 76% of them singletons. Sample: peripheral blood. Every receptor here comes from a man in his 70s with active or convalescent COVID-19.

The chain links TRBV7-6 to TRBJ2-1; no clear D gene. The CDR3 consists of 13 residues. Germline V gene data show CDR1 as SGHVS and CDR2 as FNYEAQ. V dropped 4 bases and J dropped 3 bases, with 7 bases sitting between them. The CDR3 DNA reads TGTGCCAGCAGCTGGCAGAACTACAATGAGCAGTTCTTC. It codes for CASSWQNYNEQFF.

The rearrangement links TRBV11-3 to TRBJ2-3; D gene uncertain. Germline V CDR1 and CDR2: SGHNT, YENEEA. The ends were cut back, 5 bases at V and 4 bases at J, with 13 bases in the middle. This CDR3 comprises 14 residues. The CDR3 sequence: CASSLVTDSDTQYF. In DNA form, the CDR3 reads TGTGCCAGCAGCCTCGTGACTGACTCAGATACGCAGTATTTT.

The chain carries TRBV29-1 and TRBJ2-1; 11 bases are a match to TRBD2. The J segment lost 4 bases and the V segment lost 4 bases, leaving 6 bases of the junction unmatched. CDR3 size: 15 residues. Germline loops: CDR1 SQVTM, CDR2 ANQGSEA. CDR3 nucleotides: TGCAGCGTTGCCCGGGGACTAGCGGTTTACAATGAGCAGTTCTTC. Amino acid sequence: CSVARGLAVYNEQFF.

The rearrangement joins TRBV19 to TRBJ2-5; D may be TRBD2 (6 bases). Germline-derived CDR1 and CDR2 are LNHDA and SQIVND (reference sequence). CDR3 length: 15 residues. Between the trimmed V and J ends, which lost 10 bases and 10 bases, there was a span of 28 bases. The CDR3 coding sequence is TGTGCCACTAAAACCTCGGCGGGGAGCACCCAAGGCCAGTACTTC. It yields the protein CATKTSAGSTQGQYF.

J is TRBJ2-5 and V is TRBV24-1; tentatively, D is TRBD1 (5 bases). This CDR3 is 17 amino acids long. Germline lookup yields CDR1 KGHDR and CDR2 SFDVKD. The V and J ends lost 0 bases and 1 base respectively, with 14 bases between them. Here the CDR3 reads CATSDLQVGQGQETQYF. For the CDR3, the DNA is TGTGCCACCAGTGATTTGCAGGTGGGGCAGGGCCAAGAGACCCAGTACTTC.

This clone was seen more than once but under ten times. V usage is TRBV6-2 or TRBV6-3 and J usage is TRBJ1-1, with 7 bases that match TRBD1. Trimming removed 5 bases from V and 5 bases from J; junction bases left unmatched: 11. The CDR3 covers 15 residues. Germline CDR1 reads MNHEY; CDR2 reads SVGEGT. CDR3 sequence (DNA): TGTGCCAGCAGTCCCCTGACAGGGATGGGAACTGAAGCTTTCTTT. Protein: CASSPLTGMGTEAFF.

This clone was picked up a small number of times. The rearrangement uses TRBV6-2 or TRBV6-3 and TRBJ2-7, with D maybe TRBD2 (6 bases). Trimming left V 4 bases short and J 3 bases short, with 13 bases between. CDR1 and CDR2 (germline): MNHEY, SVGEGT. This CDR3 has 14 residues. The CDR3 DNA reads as TGTGCCAGCAGTTCTGCGACTAGGCGCTACGAGCAGTACTTC. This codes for CASSSATRRYEQYF.

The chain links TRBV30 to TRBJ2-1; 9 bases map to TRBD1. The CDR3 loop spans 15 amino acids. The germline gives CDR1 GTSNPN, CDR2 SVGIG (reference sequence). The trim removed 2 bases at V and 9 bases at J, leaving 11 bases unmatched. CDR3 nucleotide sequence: TGTGCCTGGAGTACCCGGGACAGGGCCGCCGGTGAGCAGTTCTTC. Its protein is CAWSTRDRAAGEQFF.

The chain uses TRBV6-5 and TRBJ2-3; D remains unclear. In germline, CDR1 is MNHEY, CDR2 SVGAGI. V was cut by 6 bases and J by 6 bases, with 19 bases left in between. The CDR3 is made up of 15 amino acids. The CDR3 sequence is CASSLTYPSGDTQYF. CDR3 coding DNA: TGTGCCAGCAGCCTCACCTATCCGTCCGGGGATACGCAGTATTTT.

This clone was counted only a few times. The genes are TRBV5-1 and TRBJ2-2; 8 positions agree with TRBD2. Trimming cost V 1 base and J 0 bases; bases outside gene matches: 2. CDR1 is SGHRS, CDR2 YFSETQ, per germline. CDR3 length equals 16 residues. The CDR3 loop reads CASSLSSGTNTGELFF. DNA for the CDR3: TGCGCCAGCAGCTTGAGTAGCGGGACGAACACCGGGGAGCTGTTTTTT.

For the CDR3, the DNA is TGTGCCAGCACAACAGGGAACTCCTATAATTCACCCCTCCACTTT. As protein: CASTTGNSYNSPLHF. V is TRBV2 and J is TRBJ1-6; D is perhaps TRBD1 (6 bases). The ends were cut back, 7 bases at V and 0 bases at J, with 10 bases in the middle. CDR3 length equals 15 residues. Germline lookup yields CDR1 SNHLY and CDR2 FYNNEI.

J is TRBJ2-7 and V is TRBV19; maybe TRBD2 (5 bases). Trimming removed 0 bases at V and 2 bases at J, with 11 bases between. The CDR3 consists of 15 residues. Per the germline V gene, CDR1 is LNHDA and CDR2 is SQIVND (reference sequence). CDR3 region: CASSIETGNPYEQYF. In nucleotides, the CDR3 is TGTGCCAGTAGTATAGAAACGGGGAACCCCTACGAGCAGTACTTC.

The CDR3 reads CSASRGSGRARTGELFF. The CDR3 DNA reads as TGCAGTGCTAGTCGGGGTAGCGGGAGGGCCAGGACCGGGGAGCTGTTTTTT. The genes are TRBV20-1 and TRBJ2-2, with 11 bases aligning to TRBD2. Looked up from germline, CDR1 is DFQATT and CDR2 is SNEGSKA (reference sequence). The CDR3 is 17 residues long. V trimming: 3 bases; J trimming: 5 bases; junction bases outside the gene matches: 11.

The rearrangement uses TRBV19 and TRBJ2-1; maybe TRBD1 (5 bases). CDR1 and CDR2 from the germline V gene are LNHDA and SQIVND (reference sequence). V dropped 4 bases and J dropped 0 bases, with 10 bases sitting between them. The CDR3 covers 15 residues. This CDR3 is CASSTAGNSYNEQFF. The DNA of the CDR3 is TGTGCCAGTAGTACGGCAGGGAACTCCTACAATGAGCAGTTCTTC.

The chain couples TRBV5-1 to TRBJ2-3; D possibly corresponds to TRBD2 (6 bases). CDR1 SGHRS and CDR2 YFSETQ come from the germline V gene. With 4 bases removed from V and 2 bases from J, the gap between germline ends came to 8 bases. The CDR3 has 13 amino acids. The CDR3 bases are TGCGCCAGCAGCGCGGGGCACACAGATACGCAGTATTTT. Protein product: CASSAGHTDTQYF.

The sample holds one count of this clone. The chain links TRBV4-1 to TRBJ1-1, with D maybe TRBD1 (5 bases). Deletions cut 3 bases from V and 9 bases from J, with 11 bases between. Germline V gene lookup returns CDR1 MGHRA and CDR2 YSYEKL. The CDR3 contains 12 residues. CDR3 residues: CASSQGGGKAFF. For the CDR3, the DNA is TGCGCCAGCAGCCAGGGTGGGGGGAAAGCTTTCTTT.

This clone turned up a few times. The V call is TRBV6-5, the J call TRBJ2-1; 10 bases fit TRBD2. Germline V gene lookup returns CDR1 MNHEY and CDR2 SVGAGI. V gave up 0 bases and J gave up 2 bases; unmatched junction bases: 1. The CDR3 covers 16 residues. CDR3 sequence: CASSYSSGRAYNEQFF. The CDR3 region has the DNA TGTGCCAGCAGTTACTCGAGCGGGAGGGCCTACAATGAGCAGTTCTTC.

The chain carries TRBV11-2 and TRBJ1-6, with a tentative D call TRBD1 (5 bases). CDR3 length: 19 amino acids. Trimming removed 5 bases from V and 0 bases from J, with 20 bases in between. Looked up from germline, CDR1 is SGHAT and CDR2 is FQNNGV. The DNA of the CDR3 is TGTGCCAGCAGCCGTGAAGTCCTGGCAGGGCGCTCCTATAATTCACCCCTCCACTTT. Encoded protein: CASSREVLAGRSYNSPLHF.

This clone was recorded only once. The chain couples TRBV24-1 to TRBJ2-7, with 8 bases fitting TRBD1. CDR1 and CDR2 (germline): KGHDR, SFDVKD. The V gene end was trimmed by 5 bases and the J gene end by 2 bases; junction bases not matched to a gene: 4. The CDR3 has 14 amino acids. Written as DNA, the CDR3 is TGTGCCACCAGTGGGTCGGACAGGGCCTACGAGCAGTACTTC. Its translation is CATSGSDRAYEQYF.

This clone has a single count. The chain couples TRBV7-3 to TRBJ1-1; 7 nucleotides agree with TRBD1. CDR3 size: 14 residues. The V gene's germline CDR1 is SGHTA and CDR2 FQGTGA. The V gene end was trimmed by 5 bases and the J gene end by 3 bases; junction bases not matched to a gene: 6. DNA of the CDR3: TGTGCCAGCAGCCGACAGGGAGCACACACTGAAGCTTTCTTT. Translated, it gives CASSRQGAHTEAFF.

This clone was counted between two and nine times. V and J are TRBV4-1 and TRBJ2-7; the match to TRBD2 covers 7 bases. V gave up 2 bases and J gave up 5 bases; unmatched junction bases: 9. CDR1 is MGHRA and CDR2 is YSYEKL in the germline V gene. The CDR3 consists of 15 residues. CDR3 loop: CASSQNAAGAHEQYF. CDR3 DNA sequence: TGCGCCAGCAGCCAAAACGCGGCGGGAGCTCACGAGCAGTACTTC.

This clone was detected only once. The CDR3 spells CASSLDRARKLFF. CDR3 coding DNA: TGTGCCAGCAGTCTGGACAGGGCGCGGAAACTGTTTTTT. The chain links TRBV5-5 to TRBJ1-4; the match to TRBD1 covers 8 bases. The CDR3 extends over 13 amino acids. V dropped 5 bases and J dropped 11; count of bases not matched to a gene: 8. Germline assignment: CDR1 SGHKS and CDR2 YYEKEE (reference sequence).

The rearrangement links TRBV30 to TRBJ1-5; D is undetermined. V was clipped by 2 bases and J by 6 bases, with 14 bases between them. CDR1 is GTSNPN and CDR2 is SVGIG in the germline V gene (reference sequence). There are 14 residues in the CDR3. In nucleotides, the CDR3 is TGTGCCTGGAGTCCACGGGGTCGTGGTCAGCCCCAGCATTTT. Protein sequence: CAWSPRGRGQPQHF.